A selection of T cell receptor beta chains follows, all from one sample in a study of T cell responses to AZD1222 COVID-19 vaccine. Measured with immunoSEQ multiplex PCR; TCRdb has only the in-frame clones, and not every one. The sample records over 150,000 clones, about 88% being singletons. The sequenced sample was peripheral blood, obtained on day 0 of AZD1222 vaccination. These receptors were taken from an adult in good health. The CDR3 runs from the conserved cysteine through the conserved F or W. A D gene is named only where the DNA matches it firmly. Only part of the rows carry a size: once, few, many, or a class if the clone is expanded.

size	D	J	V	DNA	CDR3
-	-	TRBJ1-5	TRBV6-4	TGTGCCAGCAGTAACTCGTTTCCGGACACATCTTCCAATCAGCCCCAGCATTTT	CASSNSFPDTSSNQPQHF
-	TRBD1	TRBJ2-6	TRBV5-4	TGTGCCAGCAGCTTCGGACAGGGGAAGGCTGGGGCCAACGTCCTGACTTTC	CASSFGQGKAGANVLTF
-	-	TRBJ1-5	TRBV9	TGTGCCAGCAGCCCCGGGGCAGGAGCCCTCAATCAGCCCCAGCATTTT	CASSPGAGALNQPQHF
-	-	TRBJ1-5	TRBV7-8	TGTGCCAGCAGCTTAAAATGGGGCAATCAGCCCCAGCATTTT	CASSLKWGNQPQHF
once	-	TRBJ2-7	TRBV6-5	TGTGCCAGCAGGGACAACACCCGCGGGGACGAGCAGTACTTC	CASRDNTRGDEQYF
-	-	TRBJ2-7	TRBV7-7	TGTGCTAGCAGCTTAGGACCCTTGAACCCTAGCGAGCAGTACTTC	CASSLGPLNPSEQYF
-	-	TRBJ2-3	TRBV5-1	TGCGCCAGCAGCTTAGTACGGCAGGGCACAGATACGCAGTATTTT	CASSLVRQGTDTQYF
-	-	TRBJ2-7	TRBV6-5	TGTGCCAGCAGGAACCGGGACGGAGCCTACGAGCAGTACTTC	CASRNRDGAYEQYF
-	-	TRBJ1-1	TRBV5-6	TGTGCCAGCAGCTTGTACTCTAACACTGAAGCTTTCTTT	CASSLYSNTEAFF
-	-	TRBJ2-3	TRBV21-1	TGTGCCAGCAGCAAAGTCTGGCGAGGGGATACGCAGTATTTT	CASSKVWRGDTQYF
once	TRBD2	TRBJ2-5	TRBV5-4	TGTGCCAGCAGCGTACGGACTAGCGGGGGGGTAAAAGAGACCCAGTACTTC	CASSVRTSGGVKETQYF
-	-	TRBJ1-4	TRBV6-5	TGTGCCAGCAGCTTACAGGGAGGGAAACTGTTTTTT	CASSLQGGKLFF
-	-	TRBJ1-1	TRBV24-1	TGTGCCACCAGTGATTCCTTTTTCGGGGCGGAAGCTTTCTTT	CATSDSFFGAEAFF
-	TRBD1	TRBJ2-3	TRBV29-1	TGCAGCGTTCGCCAGGGGGTCGGGACAGATACGCAGTATTTT	CSVRQGVGTDTQYF
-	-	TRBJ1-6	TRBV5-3	TGTGCCAGAAGCTTGGGTCCAGGGCCCTATAATTCACCCCTCCACTTT	CARSLGPGPYNSPLHF
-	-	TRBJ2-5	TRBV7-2	TGTGCCAGCAGCATTACAGGGCGGGAGACCCAGTACTTC	CASSITGRETQYF
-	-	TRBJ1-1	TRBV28	TGTGCCAGCAGTCTGAGACAGGTCACTGAAGCTTTCTTT	CASSLRQVTEAFF
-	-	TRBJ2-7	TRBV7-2	TGTGCCAGCAGAACAGCAGCGCCAAGCTACGAGCAGTACTTC	CASRTAAPSYEQYF
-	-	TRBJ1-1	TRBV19	TGTGCCAGTAGTATAGGGGAGGGGATGAACACTGAAGCTTTCTTT	CASSIGEGMNTEAFF
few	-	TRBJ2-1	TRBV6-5	TGTGCCATGGGGGGCCGGAGCTCCTACAATGAGCAGTTCTTC	CAMGGRSSYNEQFF
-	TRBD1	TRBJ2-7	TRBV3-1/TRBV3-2	TGTGCTTCCGGGGACAGGGGGGACAACGAGCAGTACTTC	CASGDRGDNEQYF
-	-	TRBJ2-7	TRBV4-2	TGTGCCAGCAGCCAACTGGACGGATATTACGAGCAGTACTTC	CASSQLDGYYEQYF
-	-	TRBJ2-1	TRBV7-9	TGTGCCAGCAGCTTGGGGGTTGGCAATGAGCAGTTCTTC	CASSLGVGNEQFF
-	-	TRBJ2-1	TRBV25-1	TGTGCCAGCAGTGGCTCTAGCGCACGGGGGAATGAGCAGTTCTTC	CASSGSSARGNEQFF
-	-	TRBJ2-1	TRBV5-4	TGTGCCAGCACCCTGGGACGGGACTCCTACAATGAGCAGTTCTTC	CASTLGRDSYNEQFF
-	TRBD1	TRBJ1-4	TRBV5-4	TGTGCCAGCAGCCTGGACAGGGGGAGTGAAAAACTGTTTTTT	CASSLDRGSEKLFF
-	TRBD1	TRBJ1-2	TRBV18	TGTGCCAGCTCAGGACAGGGGAACGGTGGCTACACCTTC	CASSGQGNGGYTF
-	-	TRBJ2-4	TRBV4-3	TGCGCCAGCAGCCAAGATAACAGCGGAAGCATTCAGTACTTC	CASSQDNSGSIQYF
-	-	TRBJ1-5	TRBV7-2	TGTGCCAGCAGCTTAAGGTCCAATCAGCCCCAGCATTTT	CASSLRSNQPQHF
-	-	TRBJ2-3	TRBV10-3	TGTGCCATCAGTGCTACAGGGAAAGATACGCAGTATTTT	CAISATGKDTQYF
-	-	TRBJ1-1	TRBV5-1	TGCGCCAGCAGCTTGGATCGGGGTGCGAACACTGAAGCTTTCTTT	CASSLDRGANTEAFF
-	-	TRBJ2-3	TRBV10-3	TGTGCCATCAGTGAGTCACTGCCCGATACGCAGTATTTT	CAISESLPDTQYF